This T cell receptor beta chain emerged from a study of T cells in Graves' hyperthyroidism and ophthalmopathy. Germline CDR1 SGHTA, CDR2 FQGNSA. V was cut by 6 bases and J by 6 bases, with 11 bases left in between. The CDR3 totals 12 residues. Ten or more counts support this clonotype. The antigen is not known. Overall study results and limits: Clonotypes that were expanded in thyroid above 0.001 mostly appeared in blood too.

RNA transcripts were the template for amplifying TCR beta CDR3 regions. Primed by the HTBI set, a first-round RT-PCR was run on the TCR CDR3. Using its own MiXCR run on the multiplex PCR reads, TCRdb lists one record per CDR3 protein. Here the sample spans about 640,000 distinct CDR3 sequences, around 21% being singletons. The specimen sequenced was blood. V and J are TRBV7-2 and TRBJ1-1, with D unclear. This TCR derives from a man under 40 with Graves' ophthalmopathy. The CDR3 here is CASSQTSSEAFF. CDR3 in DNA: TGTGCCAGCAGTCAGACGTCCTCTGAAGCTTTCTTT.